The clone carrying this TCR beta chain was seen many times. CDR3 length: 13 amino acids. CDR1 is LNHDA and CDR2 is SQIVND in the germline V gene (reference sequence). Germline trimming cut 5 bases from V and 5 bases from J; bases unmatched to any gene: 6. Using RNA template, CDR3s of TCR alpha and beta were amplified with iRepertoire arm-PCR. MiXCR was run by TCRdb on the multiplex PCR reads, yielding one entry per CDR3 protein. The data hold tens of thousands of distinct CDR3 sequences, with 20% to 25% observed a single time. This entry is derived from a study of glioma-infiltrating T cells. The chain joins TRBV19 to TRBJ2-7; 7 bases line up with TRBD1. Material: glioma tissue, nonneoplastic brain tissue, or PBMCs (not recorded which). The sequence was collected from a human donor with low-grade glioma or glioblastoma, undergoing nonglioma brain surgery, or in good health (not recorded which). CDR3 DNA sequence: TGTGCCAGTAGTCCAGGGACAGCGAACGAGCAGTACTTC. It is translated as CASSPGTANEQYF.